This T cell receptor beta chain came from a study of T-cell reconstitution after alpha-beta-depleted transplantation in children. General observations from the study: There were some patients whose high TCRbeta diversity at day 60 came from surviving recipient T cells and thymic progenitors. Alpha-beta T cells about two months after transplant reportedly derived from several hundred expanded graft clones.

CDR1 and CDR2 from the germline V gene are LGHDT and YNNKEL (reference sequence). This CDR3 region has 15 residues. Trimming pared 4 bases from V and 8 bases from J, leaving 18 bases between. Details on this clonotype: Its antigen is currently unknown.

For TCRbeta, the library was prepared with unique molecular identifiers. TCRdb fed the PCR reads into MiXCR, producing one record per CDR3 protein. The data contain a few hundred thousand distinct CDR3 sequences, about 17% of them singletons. The specimen was PBMCs, mostly from graft donor cells, collected 360 days after TCRalphabeta/CD19-depleted stem cell transplant. The receptor comes from a boy younger than two who had a stem cell transplant for Wiskott-Aldrich syndrome, so the T cells may come from the graft donor. The chain carries TRBV3-1 and TRBJ2-1; unclear D gene. CDR3 sequence (DNA): TGTGCCAGCAGCCCCCGTATAGGTGTGGGCCATGAGCAGTTCTTC. Protein: CASSPRIGVGHEQFF.